This TCR beta chain was documented in a study of graft-versus-host responses after intestinal transplantation. Study at large: Grafts that recipients had were multivisceral, liver-intestinal, or isolated intestinal transplants.

The protocol was immunoSEQ multiplex PCR, while the TCRdb copy is restricted to in-frame clones and leaves out a portion. The table shows 90,000 to 150,000 clones, with 95% occurring only once. CDR1 is SGHVS and CDR2 is FNYEAQ in the germline V gene. The CDR3 runs to 13 residues. Note on this clone: Its antigen is unknown.

Study-level results: Recipient marrow contained GvH clones, some of which appeared first in ileum or blood. Early post-transplant declines in HvG were associated with peak levels of circulating GvH clones. Allografts of one patient group, those with graft-donor T cell macrochimerism, had high graft-versus-host to host-versus-graft clonal ratios.

Material: unstimulated CD8+ T cells sorted from spleen or lymph node cells, obtained before intestinal transplant. The sequence came from a human donor who received an intestinal transplant. This chain uses TRBV7-6 with TRBJ2-5; D is perhaps TRBD2 (5 bases). The J call could be wrong; TRBJ2-7 is a better fit for the DNA end. CDR3 DNA sequence: TGTGCCAGCAGCGAAGGACTCTTCCACGAGCAGTACTTC. Its translation is CASSEGLFHEQYF.